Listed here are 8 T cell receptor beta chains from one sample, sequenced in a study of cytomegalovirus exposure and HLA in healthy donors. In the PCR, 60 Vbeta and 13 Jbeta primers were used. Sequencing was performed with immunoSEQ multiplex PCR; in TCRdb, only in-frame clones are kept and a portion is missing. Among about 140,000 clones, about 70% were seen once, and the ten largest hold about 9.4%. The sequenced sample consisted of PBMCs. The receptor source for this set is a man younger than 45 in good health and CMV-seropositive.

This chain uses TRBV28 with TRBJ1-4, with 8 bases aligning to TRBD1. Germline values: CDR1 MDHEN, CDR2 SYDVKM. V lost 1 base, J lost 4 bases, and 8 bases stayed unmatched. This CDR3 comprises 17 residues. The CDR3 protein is CASSLFGQGGVNEKLFF. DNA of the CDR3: TGTGCCAGCAGTTTATTTGGACAGGGCGGAGTTAATGAAAAACTGTTTTTT. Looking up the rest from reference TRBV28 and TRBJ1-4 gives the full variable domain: DVKVTQSSRYLVKRTGEKVFLECVQDMDHENMFWYRQDPGLGLRLIYFSYDVKMKEKGDIPEGYSVSREKKERFSLILESASTNQTSMYLCASSLFGQGGVNEKLFFGSGTQLSVL.

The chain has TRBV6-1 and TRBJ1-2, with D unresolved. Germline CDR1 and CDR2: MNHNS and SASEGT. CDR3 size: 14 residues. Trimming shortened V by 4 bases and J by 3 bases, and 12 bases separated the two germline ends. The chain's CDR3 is CASSVLVADYGYTF. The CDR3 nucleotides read TGTGCCAGCAGTGTTTTGGTTGCGGACTATGGCTACACCTTC.

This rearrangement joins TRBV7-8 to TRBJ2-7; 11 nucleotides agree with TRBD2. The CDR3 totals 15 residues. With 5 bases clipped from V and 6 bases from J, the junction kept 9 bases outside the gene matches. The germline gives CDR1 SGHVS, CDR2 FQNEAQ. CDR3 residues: CASSATSGSIGEQYF. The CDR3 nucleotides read TGTGCCAGCAGCGCTACTAGCGGGAGCATTGGCGAGCAGTACTTC.

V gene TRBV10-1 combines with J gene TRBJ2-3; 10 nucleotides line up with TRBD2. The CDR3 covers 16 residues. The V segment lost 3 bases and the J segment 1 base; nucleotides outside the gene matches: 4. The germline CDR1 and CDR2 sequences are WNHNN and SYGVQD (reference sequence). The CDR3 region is CASSDSGTSGTDTQYF. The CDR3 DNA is TGCGCCAGCAGTGACTCGGGGACTAGCGGCACAGATACGCAGTATTTT.

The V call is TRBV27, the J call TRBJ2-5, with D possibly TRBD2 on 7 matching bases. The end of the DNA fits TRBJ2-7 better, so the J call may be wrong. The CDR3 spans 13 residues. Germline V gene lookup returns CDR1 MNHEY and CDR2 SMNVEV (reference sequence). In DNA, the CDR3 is TGTGCCAGCAGTCAAGGGGGGGGCTACGAGCAGTACTTC. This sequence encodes CASSQGGGYEQYF.

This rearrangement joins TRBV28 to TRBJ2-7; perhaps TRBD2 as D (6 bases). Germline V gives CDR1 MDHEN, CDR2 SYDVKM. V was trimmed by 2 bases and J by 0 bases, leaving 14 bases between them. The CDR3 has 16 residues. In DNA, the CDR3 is TGTGCCAGCAGTTTAACCGGGCAGGGACTCTCCTACGAGCAGTACTTC. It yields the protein CASSLTGQGLSYEQYF.

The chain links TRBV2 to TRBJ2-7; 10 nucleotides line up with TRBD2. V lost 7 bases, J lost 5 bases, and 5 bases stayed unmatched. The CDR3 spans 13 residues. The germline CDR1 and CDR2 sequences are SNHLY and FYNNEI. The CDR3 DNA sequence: TGTGCCAGCAAGGGGACTAGCGTCGACGAGCAGTACTTC. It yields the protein CASKGTSVDEQYF.

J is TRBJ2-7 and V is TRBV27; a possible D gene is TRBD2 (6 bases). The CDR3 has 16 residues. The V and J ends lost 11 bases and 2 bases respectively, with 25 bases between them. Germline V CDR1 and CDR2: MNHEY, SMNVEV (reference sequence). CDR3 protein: CASILLGRGGPYEQYF. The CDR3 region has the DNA TGTGCCTCCATACTACTGGGGCGCGGAGGGCCCTACGAGCAGTACTTC.